This is a list of T cell receptor beta chains from one sample in a study of cytomegalovirus exposure and HLA in healthy donors. Using immunoSEQ multiplex PCR, the repertoire was profiled, and TCRdb retains in-frame clones only, with some absent. The table records roughly 190,000 clones, roughly 76% of them present only once. Sequenced input: PBMCs. All receptors come from a woman aged 30 to 39 in good health and CMV-seropositive. Both conserved end residues are part of each CDR3. The order of the fields is D gene, clone size, J gene, V gene, CDR3 DNA, CDR3 protein. The D gene is left open where the match is weak. Clone size is shown for a subset of rows, as once, few, many or a class of expanded clone.

d_call: .
clone_size: .
j_call: TRBJ2-1
v_call: TRBV6-5
cdr3_nt: TGTGCCAGCAGTATCGAACAGGTCGGTGAGCAGTTCTTC
cdr3_aa: CASSIEQVGEQFF

d_call: .
clone_size: .
j_call: TRBJ1-6
v_call: TRBV28
cdr3_nt: TGTGCCAGCAGTTTCTCAGGATCCTATAATTCACCCCTCCACTTT
cdr3_aa: CASSFSGSYNSPLHF

d_call: TRBD1
clone_size: .
j_call: TRBJ1-6
v_call: TRBV29-1
cdr3_nt: TGCAGCGAAGGACAGGGGGGATCACCCCTCCACTTT
cdr3_aa: CSEGQGGSPLHF

d_call: .
clone_size: .
j_call: TRBJ2-7
v_call: TRBV16
cdr3_nt: TGTGCCAGCAGCCAATTGGACAGCTCCTACGAGCAGTACTTC
cdr3_aa: CASSQLDSSYEQYF

d_call: .
clone_size: .
j_call: TRBJ2-1
v_call: TRBV5-1
cdr3_nt: TGCGCCAGCAGCTTGGCGCGCGGGCGTCTAAACAATGAGCAGTTCTTC
cdr3_aa: CASSLARGRLNNEQFF

d_call: .
clone_size: once
j_call: TRBJ2-7
v_call: TRBV10-3
cdr3_nt: TGTGCCATAACGACTACACAGGGGGGGGAGCAGTACTTC
cdr3_aa: CAITTTQGGEQYF

d_call: .
clone_size: .
j_call: TRBJ2-3
v_call: TRBV28
cdr3_nt: TGTGCCAGCAGTTGGGGGGGCCTCACAGATACGCAGTATTTT
cdr3_aa: CASSWGGLTDTQYF

d_call: TRBD1
clone_size: .
j_call: TRBJ1-2
v_call: TRBV6-6
cdr3_nt: TGTGCCAGCAGTTACGGGGAAGGGGGCGGTTGGGGCTACACCTTC
cdr3_aa: CASSYGEGGGWGYTF

d_call: TRBD2
clone_size: .
j_call: TRBJ2-7
v_call: TRBV9
cdr3_nt: TGTGCCAGCAGCGAGGCCCCTAGCGGGGGGCCCTACGAGCAGTACTTC
cdr3_aa: CASSEAPSGGPYEQYF

d_call: TRBD1
clone_size: .
j_call: TRBJ2-3
v_call: TRBV2
cdr3_nt: TGTGCCAGCAGTGAAGGACAGGGGGTCACAGATACGCAGTATTTT
cdr3_aa: CASSEGQGVTDTQYF

d_call: .
clone_size: .
j_call: TRBJ1-6
v_call: TRBV19
cdr3_nt: TGTGCCAGTAGTATTCGAGACAGAGATAATTCACCCCTCCACTTT
cdr3_aa: CASSIRDRDNSPLHF

d_call: .
clone_size: .
j_call: TRBJ2-5
v_call: TRBV6-5
cdr3_nt: TGTGCCAGCAGTTATCACCTGGGGGCCCAAGAGACCCAGTACTTC
cdr3_aa: CASSYHLGAQETQYF

d_call: TRBD2
clone_size: .
j_call: TRBJ2-7
v_call: TRBV10-3
cdr3_nt: TGTGCCATCAGTGAGCTAGGGACGGGAGGGGAGCAGTACTTC
cdr3_aa: CAISELGTGGEQYF

d_call: .
clone_size: few
j_call: TRBJ1-5
v_call: TRBV2
cdr3_nt: TGTGCCAGCAGTGATTTACGGCAGGCAAAAAATCAGCCCCAGCATTTT
cdr3_aa: CASSDLRQAKNQPQHF

d_call: .
clone_size: .
j_call: TRBJ1-1
v_call: TRBV30
cdr3_nt: TGTGCCTGCTCGGGGATACTGAACACTGAAGCTTTCTTT
cdr3_aa: CACSGILNTEAFF

d_call: .
clone_size: .
j_call: TRBJ1-5
v_call: TRBV6-5
cdr3_nt: TGTGCCAGCGGGTGGGGGCCTAATCAGCCCCAGCATTTT
cdr3_aa: CASGWGPNQPQHF

d_call: .
clone_size: .
j_call: TRBJ2-7
v_call: TRBV2
cdr3_nt: TGTGCCAGCAGTGGAACTATGATTTCCTACGAGCAGTACTTC
cdr3_aa: CASSGTMISYEQYF

d_call: TRBD1
clone_size: .
j_call: TRBJ2-7
v_call: TRBV28
cdr3_nt: TGTGCCAGCAGTTTAGGGGGTACAGGGGGCGCCGAGCAGTACTTC
cdr3_aa: CASSLGGTGGAEQYF

d_call: TRBD1
clone_size: .
j_call: TRBJ1-6
v_call: TRBV7-9
cdr3_nt: TGTGCCAGCAGCTTAGGAATGGGACAGGGGTCTAATTCACCCCTCCACTTT
cdr3_aa: CASSLGMGQGSNSPLHF

d_call: TRBD1
clone_size: .
j_call: TRBJ1-5
v_call: TRBV6-6
cdr3_nt: TGTGCCAGCAGACCCGGACAGGGCCTCAATCAGCCCCAGCATTTT
cdr3_aa: CASRPGQGLNQPQHF

d_call: .
clone_size: .
j_call: TRBJ1-2
v_call: TRBV5-5
cdr3_nt: TGTGCCAGCAGCAACCGACAGACTTCCTATGGCTACACCTTC
cdr3_aa: CASSNRQTSYGYTF

d_call: .
clone_size: .
j_call: TRBJ2-1
v_call: TRBV6-1
cdr3_nt: TGTGCCAGCAGCTTACTGGGGGGTGGGTACAATGAGCAGTTCTTC
cdr3_aa: CASSLLGGGYNEQFF

d_call: .
clone_size: .
j_call: TRBJ1-2
v_call: TRBV5-1
cdr3_nt: TGCGCCAGCAGCCCGGGACTGACTCCTAACTATGGCTACACCTTC
cdr3_aa: CASSPGLTPNYGYTF

d_call: TRBD1
clone_size: .
j_call: TRBJ1-1
v_call: TRBV7-2
cdr3_nt: TGTGCCAGCAGCTTACAGGGGGCCGGGAACACTGAAGCTTTCTTT
cdr3_aa: CASSLQGAGNTEAFF

d_call: .
clone_size: .
j_call: TRBJ2-2
v_call: TRBV7-6
cdr3_nt: TGTGCCAGCAGCCCGGGACACTCGAACACCGGGGAGCTGTTTTTT
cdr3_aa: CASSPGHSNTGELFF

d_call: .
clone_size: .
j_call: TRBJ2-2
v_call: TRBV7-2
cdr3_nt: TGTGCCAGCAGCTTGAGTACAGGGCGCAACACCGGGGAGCTGTTTTTT
cdr3_aa: CASSLSTGRNTGELFF

d_call: .
clone_size: .
j_call: TRBJ1-4
v_call: TRBV5-6
cdr3_nt: TGTGCCAGCAGCTTCCGGGGGATTAATGAAAAACTGTTTTTT
cdr3_aa: CASSFRGINEKLFF

d_call: .
clone_size: .
j_call: TRBJ1-2
v_call: TRBV7-2
cdr3_nt: TGTGCCAGCAGAGCGGACAGCTATGGCTACACCTTC
cdr3_aa: CASRADSYGYTF

d_call: .
clone_size: .
j_call: TRBJ2-1
v_call: TRBV5-1
cdr3_nt: TGCGCCAGCAGCTTGGGAGGTCGGTATGAGCAGTTCTTC
cdr3_aa: CASSLGGRYEQFF

d_call: .
clone_size: once
j_call: TRBJ1-6
v_call: TRBV4-3
cdr3_nt: TGCGCCAGCAGCCTACACAGGGAGAGCTCCTATAATTCACCCCTCCACTTT
cdr3_aa: CASSLHRESSYNSPLHF

d_call: .
clone_size: .
j_call: TRBJ2-7
v_call: TRBV7-2
cdr3_nt: TGTGCCAGCAGCTTATCTCCCTCCTACGAGCAGTACTTC
cdr3_aa: CASSLSPSYEQYF

d_call: .
clone_size: .
j_call: TRBJ2-2
v_call: TRBV4-2
cdr3_nt: TGTGCCAGCAGCCAAGACCAGCGGAGCACCGGGGAGCTGTTTTTT
cdr3_aa: CASSQDQRSTGELFF

d_call: .
clone_size: .
j_call: TRBJ1-1
v_call: TRBV10-3
cdr3_nt: TGTGCCATCAGGGATATGGGAGGGGTGAACACTGAAGCTTTCTTT
cdr3_aa: CAIRDMGGVNTEAFF

d_call: .
clone_size: .
j_call: TRBJ1-2
v_call: TRBV7-9
cdr3_nt: TGTGCCAGCAGCTTAGCGGCCAGGGCTGGCTACACCTTC
cdr3_aa: CASSLAARAGYTF

d_call: .
clone_size: .
j_call: TRBJ2-2
v_call: TRBV5-1
cdr3_nt: TGCGCCAGCAGCCAGGACACATCGAACACCGGGGAGCTGTTTTTT
cdr3_aa: CASSQDTSNTGELFF

d_call: TRBD1
clone_size: .
j_call: TRBJ1-1
v_call: TRBV6-6
cdr3_nt: TGTGCCAGCAGCTATTGGACAGGGGAGGGGACTGAAGCTTTCTTT
cdr3_aa: CASSYWTGEGTEAFF

d_call: .
clone_size: .
j_call: TRBJ2-1
v_call: TRBV9
cdr3_nt: TGTGCCAGCAGCGTAGACAGGGCGCCCTACAATGAGCAGTTCTTC
cdr3_aa: CASSVDRAPYNEQFF

d_call: TRBD1
clone_size: .
j_call: TRBJ1-5
v_call: TRBV7-8
cdr3_nt: TGTGCCAGCAGTCTAGGGGACAGTTACAATCAGCCCCAGCATTTT
cdr3_aa: CASSLGDSYNQPQHF

d_call: TRBD2
clone_size: .
j_call: TRBJ2-1
v_call: TRBV19
cdr3_nt: TGTGCCAGTAGCCTGAGGGGGACTAGCGGGAGGTGGTACAATGAGCAGTTCTTC
cdr3_aa: CASSLRGTSGRWYNEQFF

d_call: .
clone_size: few
j_call: TRBJ2-1
v_call: TRBV29-1
cdr3_nt: TGCAGCGTTTCGGGCAGGGTATACAATGAGCAGTTCTTC
cdr3_aa: CSVSGRVYNEQFF

d_call: .
clone_size: .
j_call: TRBJ2-4
v_call: TRBV20-1
cdr3_nt: TGCAGTGCTAGTCCCACGGACATTCAGTACTTC
cdr3_aa: CSASPTDIQYF

d_call: .
clone_size: few
j_call: TRBJ2-2
v_call: TRBV28
cdr3_nt: TGTGCCAGCAGTTTCTCGGGACTTGGGAGCGGGGAGCTGTTTTTT
cdr3_aa: CASSFSGLGSGELFF

d_call: TRBD1
clone_size: .
j_call: TRBJ1-1
v_call: TRBV6-5
cdr3_nt: TGTGCCAGCAGTTACGGGACAGGGGACACTGAAGCTTTCTTT
cdr3_aa: CASSYGTGDTEAFF

d_call: TRBD1
clone_size: .
j_call: TRBJ2-2
v_call: TRBV5-6
cdr3_nt: TGTGCCAGCAGCTTATCCTCCGGGACAGGGTCTCGCAGGGAGCTGTTTTTT
cdr3_aa: CASSLSSGTGSRRELFF

d_call: .
clone_size: .
j_call: TRBJ2-7
v_call: TRBV2
cdr3_nt: TGTGCCAGCAGGACGGTAGCCGAGCAGTACTTC
cdr3_aa: CASRTVAEQYF

d_call: .
clone_size: few
j_call: TRBJ1-2
v_call: TRBV30
cdr3_nt: TGTGCCTGGAGTGGGACTACCTATGGCTACACCTTC
cdr3_aa: CAWSGTTYGYTF

d_call: .
clone_size: .
j_call: TRBJ1-3
v_call: TRBV28
cdr3_nt: TGTGCCAGCCACGGCATCAGGACAGAGTATGGAAACACCATATATTTT
cdr3_aa: CASHGIRTEYGNTIYF